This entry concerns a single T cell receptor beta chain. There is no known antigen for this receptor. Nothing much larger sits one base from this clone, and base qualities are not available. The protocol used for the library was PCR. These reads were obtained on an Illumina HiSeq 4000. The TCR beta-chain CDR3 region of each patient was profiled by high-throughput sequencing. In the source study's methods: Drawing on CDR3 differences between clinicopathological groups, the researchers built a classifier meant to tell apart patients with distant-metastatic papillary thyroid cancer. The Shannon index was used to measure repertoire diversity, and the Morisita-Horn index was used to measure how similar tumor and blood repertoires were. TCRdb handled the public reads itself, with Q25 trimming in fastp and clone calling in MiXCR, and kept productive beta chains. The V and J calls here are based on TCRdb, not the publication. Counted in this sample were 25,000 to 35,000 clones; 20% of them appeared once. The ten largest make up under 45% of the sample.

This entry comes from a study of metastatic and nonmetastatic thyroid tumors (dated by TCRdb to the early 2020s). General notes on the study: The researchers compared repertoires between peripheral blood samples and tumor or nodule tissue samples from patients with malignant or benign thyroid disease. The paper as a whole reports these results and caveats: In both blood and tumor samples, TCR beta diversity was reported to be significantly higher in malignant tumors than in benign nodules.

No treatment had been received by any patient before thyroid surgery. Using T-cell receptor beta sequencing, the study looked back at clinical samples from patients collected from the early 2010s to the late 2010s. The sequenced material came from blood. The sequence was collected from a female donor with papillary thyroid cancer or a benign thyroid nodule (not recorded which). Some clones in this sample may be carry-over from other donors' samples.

The CDR3 reads as follows: CATSDLSRGLGNQPQHF. The DNA reads as follows: TGTGCCACCAGTGATTTGTCCAGGGGGCTTGGGAATCAGCCCCAGCATTTT. This receptor chain uses TRBV24-1 and TRBJ1-5; 8 junctional bases match TRBD1. Based on the germline V gene, the CDR1 and CDR2 sequences are KGHDR and SFDVKD. Ends trimmed: V by 0 bases, J by 4 bases; bases unmatched to a gene: 7. Including cysteine and phenylalanine, the CDR3 has 17 amino acids. Only the CDR3 portion is preserved as DNA: 51 bases, with reading frame beginning at the first base.